What follows are 17 T cell receptor beta chains derived from one specimen sequenced in a study of shared clonotypes between healthy human individuals. TCRdb's table, derived via immunoSEQ multiplex PCR, lists solely in-frame clones and lacks some. The sample has about 1.5 million clones; 95% to 99% are singletons. Specimen: naive CD4+ T cells sorted from blood. Subset in this sample: CD45RA+ positively selected. These receptors were collected from a man aged 25-45 years in good health.

The chain couples TRBV19 to TRBJ1-5; unclear D gene. Germline V gene data show CDR1 as LNHDA and CDR2 as SQIVND (reference sequence). V lost 5 bases and J lost 2, with 7 bases in between. The CDR3 contains 13 residues. This chain's CDR3 is CASSFDGNQPQHF. DNA for the CDR3: TGTGCCAGTAGTTTCGACGGCAATCAGCCCCAGCATTTT.

This chain uses TRBV9 with TRBJ1-4, with 9 nucleotides matching TRBD1. This CDR3 has 15 amino acids. Germline V gene lookup returns CDR1 SGDLS and CDR2 YYNGEE. The ends lost 3 bases at V and 7 bases at J; junction bases unmatched: 7. Written as DNA, the CDR3 is TGTGCCAGCAGCGGCCGGGACAGGGTACCTGAAAAACTGTTTTTT. The encoded protein is CASSGRDRVPEKLFF.

The chain combines TRBV9 with TRBJ2-3; 8 bases line up with TRBD2. CDR1 is SGDLS, CDR2 YYNGEE, per germline. The CDR3 runs 15 residues. V dropped 0 bases and J dropped 3; count of bases not matched to a gene: 3. CDR3: CASSVDQRETDTQYF. The CDR3 DNA reads as TGTGCCAGCAGCGTAGATCAGCGGGAGACAGATACGCAGTATTTT.

The V and J genes are TRBV28 and TRBJ2-1; possibly TRBD1 or TRBD2 for D (5 bases each). This CDR3 has 14 residues. V was shortened by 5 bases and J by 9 bases, with 17 bases between the two germline ends. CDR1 and CDR2 (germline): MDHEN, SYDVKM. The CDR3 bases are TGTGCCAGCAGTCCCCCGGGACGGACCTCTGAGCAGTTCTTC. The encoded protein is CASSPPGRTSEQFF. Full variable domain (missing parts from reference TRBV28 and TRBJ2-1): DVKVTQSSRYLVKRTGEKVFLECVQDMDHENMFWYRQDPGLGLRLIYFSYDVKMKEKGDIPEGYSVSREKKERFSLILESASTNQTSMYLCASSPPGRTSEQFFGPGTRLTVL.

The CDR3, as DNA: TGTGCCAGCTCACCACCGACAGCGGGGTACACAGATACGCAGTATTTT. This codes for CASSPPTAGYTDTQYF. V gene TRBV18 combines with J gene TRBJ2-3; 7 bases line up with TRBD2. The ends lost 0 bases at V and 2 bases at J; junction bases unmatched: 5. The CDR3 covers 16 residues. Germline V gives CDR1 KGHSH, CDR2 LQKENI.

As concerns this clone: Mismatch with germline at one junction end may stem from a read error. The chain uses TRBV2 and TRBJ1-5; D is perhaps TRBD1 (5 bases). This CDR3 has 15 amino acids. Germline V lookup: CDR1 SNHLY, CDR2 FYNNEI. CDR3 in DNA: TGTGCCAGCAGTGATGGGGGTCATAGCGATCAGCCCCAGCATTTT. Translating it yields CASSDGGHSDQPQHF.

This clone was counted once. The genes are TRBV7-2 and TRBJ1-1; 7 nucleotides match TRBD1. Trimming removed 1 base from V and 3 bases from J; junction bases left unmatched: 5. CDR3 size: 15 residues. CDR1 is SGHTA, CDR2 FQGNSA, per germline. The CDR3 sequence: CASSLDAGGDTEAFF. For the CDR3, the DNA is TGTGCCAGCAGCTTAGACGCAGGGGGGGACACTGAAGCTTTCTTT.

The V call is TRBV2, the J call TRBJ2-4, with D uncertain. V lost 6 bases and J lost 1, with 16 bases in between. This CDR3 comprises 16 residues. CDR1 SNHLY and CDR2 FYNNEI come from the germline V gene. CDR3 nucleotides: TGTGCCAGCAGGGAATCAGGAATTGCGGCCAAAAACATTCAGTACTTC. Translating it yields CASRESGIAAKNIQYF.

The sample holds one count of this clone. This sample also contains other DNA sequences that code for the same CDR3. The chain recombines TRBV5-1 with TRBJ2-2; D might be TRBD1 or TRBD2, each matching 5 bases. The CDR3 loop spans 13 amino acids. Germline V gene lookup returns CDR1 SGHRS and CDR2 YFSETQ. Between the trimmed V and J ends, which lost 9 bases and 2 bases, there was a span of 11 bases. The chain's CDR3 is CATTGGNTGELFF. DNA of the CDR3: TGCGCCACCACTGGGGGAAACACCGGGGAGCTGTTTTTT.

The V and J genes are TRBV6-5 and TRBJ2-7; the D gene is possibly TRBD2 (5 bases). This CDR3 has 11 amino acids. Germline V gene data show CDR1 as MNHEY and CDR2 as SVGAGI. The germline V and J ends were trimmed by 7 bases and 5 bases, with 9 bases remaining between them. This CDR3 reads CASKRVNEQYF. The CDR3 nucleotides are TGTGCCAGCAAGAGGGTAAACGAGCAGTACTTC.

V gene TRBV6-5 combines with J gene TRBJ2-7, with D possibly matching TRBD2 (5 bases). The V and J ends lost 6 bases and 1 base respectively, with 16 bases between them. The CDR3 length is 15 residues. The germline V gene has CDR1 MNHEY and CDR2 SVGAGI. The CDR3 here is CASRQPGYKSYEQYF. CDR3 sequence (DNA): TGTGCCAGCAGACAACCGGGGTACAAATCCTACGAGCAGTACTTC.

This clone came up once. The rearrangement links TRBV5-6 to TRBJ2-7; 7 nucleotides align to TRBD1. Looked up from germline, CDR1 is SGHDT and CDR2 is YYEEEE. With V trimmed by 4 bases and J by 1 base, 8 bases remained unmatched. This CDR3 spans 15 amino acids. CDR3 loop: CASSVNRGPSYEQYF. CDR3 bases: TGTGCCAGCAGCGTCAACAGGGGACCGTCCTACGAGCAGTACTTC.

The genes are TRBV14 and TRBJ1-5, with 7 positions matching TRBD1. The CDR3 length is 17 residues. The junction had 9 bases not matched to a gene; V was cut back by 4 bases and J by 0 bases. Germline V CDR1 and CDR2: SGHDN, FVKESK. The CDR3 region has the DNA TGTGCCAGCAGCCCAGGACAGGTAAGGGATAGCAATCAGCCCCAGCATTTT. Its protein product is CASSPGQVRDSNQPQHF.

This chain uses TRBV12-5 with TRBJ1-1, with unresolved D. CDR1 LGHNT and CDR2 FRNRAP come from the germline V gene. Trimming removed 6 bases at V and 5 bases at J, with 10 bases between. The CDR3 has 12 residues. CDR3 in amino acids: CASGPAITEAFF. The CDR3 DNA is TGTGCTAGTGGCCCGGCCATAACTGAAGCTTTCTTT.

The chain joins TRBV2 to TRBJ2-7, with D perhaps being TRBD1 or TRBD2 (5 bases each). V shed 6 bases and J shed 4 bases, with 22 bases lying between them. From germline, CDR1 is SNHLY and CDR2 FYNNEI. This CDR3 spans 16 amino acids. The CDR3 loop is CASRFFPGAGFYEQYF. CDR3 bases: TGTGCCAGCAGGTTTTTTCCCGGGGCCGGCTTTTACGAGCAGTACTTC. Together with reference TRBV2 and TRBJ2-7, the CDR3 gives the full variable domain: EPEVTQTPSHQVTQMGQEVILRCVPISNHLYFYWYRQILGQKVEFLVSFYNNEISEKSEIFDDQFSVERPDGSNFTLKIRSTKLEDSAMYFCASRFFPGAGFYEQYFGPGTRLTVT.

J is TRBJ2-1 and V is TRBV6-5; the D gene is possibly TRBD1 (6 bases). From germline, CDR1 is MNHEY and CDR2 SVGAGI. This CDR3 is 16 amino acids long. Trimming removed 6 bases at V and 3 bases at J, with 18 bases between. The CDR3 nucleotides read TGTGCCAGCAGGTACAGGGAAGAGGGCTTCTACAATGAGCAGTTCTTC. It translates to CASRYREEGFYNEQFF.

V is TRBV5-1 and J is TRBJ2-6; maybe TRBD2 (5 bases). The CDR3 contains 17 residues. Germline CDR1 is SGHRS and CDR2 is YFSETQ. The V and J ends lost 5 bases and 0 bases respectively, with 15 bases between them. The CDR3 spells CASRTETGSSGANVLTF. As DNA, the CDR3 is TGCGCCAGCAGGACTGAGACGGGGAGCTCTGGGGCCAACGTCCTGACTTTC.